Below, 29 T cell receptor beta chains from the same sample are listed, as sequenced in a study of blood T cells in healthy people across ages. A J-beta primer mix and a sample-barcoded 5' primer were used in a second PCR of about 7 to 11 cycles. TCRdb independently ran MiXCR on the 5' RACE reads; one entry per CDR3 protein. Among over 550,000 distinct CDR3 sequences, approximately 30% were seen once, and the ten largest hold about a sixth. Sequenced sample: blood. The receptors originated from a woman older than 75 in good health.

This clonotype came up many times. CDR3 coding DNA: TGCAGCGTTGAAAGGGCAGGGGGGTACAATGAGCAGTTCTTC. It specifies CSVERAGGYNEQFF. This chain joins TRBV29-1 and TRBJ2-1; TRBD1 might be the D (7 bases). Trimming pared 2 bases from V and 4 bases from J, leaving 12 bases between. Germline loops: CDR1 SQVTM, CDR2 ANQGSEA. The CDR3 spans 14 residues.

The gene calls are TRBV7-8 and TRBJ1-5; TRBD1 aligns across 8 bases. Germline assignment: CDR1 SGHVS and CDR2 FQNEAQ. CDR3 length: 14 amino acids. After removal of 5 bases from V and 7 bases from J, the junction contained 7 bases not matched to a gene. The CDR3: CASSPRTGSQPQHF. DNA of the CDR3: TGTGCCAGCAGCCCCAGGACAGGGAGCCAGCCCCAGCATTTT.

This clonotype was detected ten times or more. The gene calls are TRBV29-1 and TRBJ1-4; weak D call: TRBD1 (5 bases). The CDR3 loop spans 12 amino acids. Per germline, CDR1 SQVTM and CDR2 ANQGSEA. Trimming left V 7 bases short and J 3 bases short, with 9 bases between. The CDR3 DNA reads TGCAGCGGGGGGTCCGCTAATGAAAAACTGTTTTTT. Its protein product is CSGGSANEKLFF. The full variable domain, with the rest looked up from reference TRBV29-1 and TRBJ1-4, is SAVISQKPSRDICQRGTSLTIQCQVDSQVTMMFWYRQQPGQSLTLIATANQGSEATYESGFVIDKFPISRPNLTFSTLTVSNMSPEDSSIYLCSGGSANEKLFFGSGTQLSVL.

Ten or more counts support this clonotype. This chain links TRBV7-2 with TRBJ2-7, with D possibly matching TRBD2 (5 bases). Trimming shortened V by 4 bases and J by 1 base, and 11 bases separated the two germline ends. The CDR3 extends over 14 amino acids. Per the germline V gene, CDR1 is SGHTA and CDR2 is FQGNSA. The CDR3 coding sequence is TGTGCCAGCAGCTCGGACTCCTTTTCCTACGAGCAGTACTTC. It codes for CASSSDSFSYEQYF.

This clonotype was detected only a few times. Just one base apart from a much larger clone, this may be a read error. The chain joins TRBV5-5 to TRBJ2-7; 10 bases line up with TRBD2. Trimming took 4 bases from V and 7 from J; bases not matched to a gene: 14. The germline V gene has CDR1 SGHKS and CDR2 YYEKEE (reference sequence). The CDR3 contains 16 residues. CDR3 residues: CASSAGLAAIGNEQYF. The CDR3 DNA is TGTGCCAGCAGCGCTGGACTAGCGGCCATCGGGAATGAGCAGTACTTC. The whole variable domain, remainder taken from reference TRBV5-5 and TRBJ2-7, is DAGVTQSPTHLIKTRGQQVTLRCSPISGHKSVSWYQQVLGQGPQFIFQYYEKEERGRGNFPDRFSARQFPNYSSELNVNALLLGDSALYLCASSAGLAAIGNEQYFGPGTRLTVT.

The chain links TRBV10-1 to TRBJ2-3; D possibly uses TRBD1 or TRBD2 (5 bases each). V lost 5 bases to trimming and J lost 4 bases, with 13 bases between them. Germline CDR1 is WNHNN and CDR2 is SYGVQD (reference sequence). The CDR3 sequence is 14 residues long. Written as DNA, the CDR3 is TGCGCCAGCAGTCTGACGGTGGGGGCAGATACGCAGTATTTT. Protein: CASSLTVGADTQYF.

About this clonotype: A clone one base away is much larger, so this may be a read error. The V call is TRBV6-2 or TRBV6-3, the J call TRBJ2-6; D uncertain. The length of the CDR3 is 15 residues. The germline V gene encodes CDR1 MNHEY and CDR2 SVGEGT. V lost 4 bases and J 1 base, leaving 8 bases between the germline ends. CDR3 nucleotide sequence: TGTGCCAGCAGTTGCTTCGATTCTGGGGCCAACGTCCTGACTTTC. As protein: CASSCFDSGANVLTF.

This clonotype was seen at least ten times. The chain joins TRBV20-1 to TRBJ1-4; a weak D match, TRBD1 (6 bases). V lost 6 bases, J lost 0 bases, and 14 bases lay in between. Germline assignment: CDR1 DFQATT and CDR2 SNEGSKA (reference sequence). The CDR3 is 15 amino acids. This CDR3 reads CSAGQISATNEKLFF. CDR3 nucleotide sequence: TGCAGTGCCGGACAGATATCCGCAACTAATGAAAAACTGTTTTTT.

The table lists this clonotype with many counts. The chain couples TRBV20-1 to TRBJ1-1, with 7 bases aligning to TRBD1. The CDR3 length is 12 residues. Germline V CDR1 and CDR2: DFQATT, SNEGSKA (reference sequence). J gave up 6 bases and V 4 bases, and 5 bases lay outside the gene matches. In DNA form, the CDR3 reads TGCAGTGCTACGACAGGGTGGGCTGAAGCTTTCTTT. Translating it yields CSATTGWAEAFF.

The V call is TRBV20-1, the J call TRBJ2-7, with D tentatively TRBD1 (5 bases). Germline lookup yields CDR1 DFQATT and CDR2 SNEGSKA (reference sequence). CDR3 length: 15 amino acids. V was clipped by 3 bases and J by 0 bases, with 15 bases between them. CDR3 residues: CSASPPVGASYEQYF. As DNA, the CDR3 is TGCAGTGCTAGCCCCCCCGTAGGGGCCTCCTACGAGCAGTACTTC.

Points on this clonotype: Since a much larger clone is just one base distant, this may be a read error. The chain has TRBV5-1 and TRBJ2-1, with a possible D match to TRBD1 (6 bases). The CDR3 runs 14 residues. Germline-derived CDR1 and CDR2 are SGHRS and YFSETQ. The V gene lost 3 bases and the J gene lost 8 bases, with 15 bases spanning the gap. CDR3 sequence (DNA): TGCGCCAGCAGCTGGGAGCAGCCAGGGGATGAGCAGTTCTTC. This codes for CASSWEQPGDEQFF. The full variable domain, in which reference TRBV5-1 and TRBJ2-1 provide the parts outside the CDR3, is KAGVTQTPRYLIKTRGQQVTLSCSPISGHRSVSWYQQTPGQGLQFLFEYFSETQRNKGNFPGRFSGRQFSNSRSEMNVSTLELGDSALYLCASSWEQPGDEQFFGPGTRLTVL.

This clonotype was counted at least ten times. This sequence joins TRBV7-3 and TRBJ2-3; maybe TRBD1 (5 bases). The CDR3 runs 15 residues. CDR1 and CDR2 (germline): SGHTA, FQGTGA. The V end lost 4 bases, the J end lost 0 bases, and 11 bases lay between the germline ends. For the CDR3, the DNA is TGTGCCAGCAGCTCCAAGGGGCCGAGCACAGATACGCAGTATTTT. Protein: CASSSKGPSTDTQYF.

The chain combines TRBV7-9 with TRBJ1-2; D is unresolved. V lost 7 bases and J lost 4, with 22 bases in between. This CDR3 spans 16 amino acids. Germline V gives CDR1 SEHNR, CDR2 FQNEAQ (reference sequence). For the CDR3, the DNA is TGTGCCAGCACCTCTTCGGCGCCAGCGCTCTGCTATGGCTACACCTTC. It specifies CASTSSAPALCYGYTF.

This clonotype was recorded at least ten times. This chain connects TRBV2 to TRBJ2-7, with no clear D. V gave up 2 bases and J gave up 4 bases, with 6 bases separating them. CDR1 SNHLY and CDR2 FYNNEI come from the germline V gene. CDR3 length: 12 residues. DNA for the CDR3: TGTGCCAGCAGTGAAAACGGATACGAGCAGTACTTC. Protein: CASSENGYEQYF.

The rearrangement joins TRBV7-2 to TRBJ2-1, with TRBD2 matching 7 bases. Germline CDR1 and CDR2: SGHTA and FQGNSA. The ends lost 2 bases at V and 4 bases at J; junction bases unmatched: 11. CDR3 length: 17 residues. The CDR3 loop reads CASSLRARLAEYNEQFF. The CDR3 region has the DNA TGTGCCAGCAGCTTAAGGGCTCGGCTAGCGGAGTACAATGAGCAGTTCTTC.

Of note for this clonotype: A read error is possible here, since a much larger clone lies one base away. This rearrangement joins TRBV5-1 to TRBJ1-4; 9 nucleotides match TRBD1. The CDR3 has 14 amino acids. In germline, CDR1 is SGHRS, CDR2 YFSETQ. The CDR3 reads CASSLTGGFEILFF. The CDR3 DNA reads as TGCGCCAGCAGCTTGACAGGGGGCTTTGAAATACTGTTTTTT.

This clonotype occurred a few times. The chain is built from TRBV18 and TRBJ1-2; the match to TRBD1 covers 8 bases. Trimming cost V 4 bases and J 9 bases; bases outside gene matches: 10. Germline V gene sequence: CDR1 KGHSH, CDR2 LQKENI. The CDR3 is made up of 14 amino acids. DNA for the CDR3: TGTGCCAGCTCACTAAACCAGGGGGCCGGTCGCTACACCTTC. The encoded protein is CASSLNQGAGRYTF. The full variable domain, in which reference TRBV18 and TRBJ1-2 provide the parts outside the CDR3, is NAGVMQNPRHLVRRRGQEARLRCSPMKGHSHVYWYRQLPEEGLKFMVYLQKENIIDESGMPKERFSAEFPKEGPSILRIQQVVRGDSAAYFCASSLNQGAGRYTFGSGTRLTVV.

This clonotype was recorded once. A junction end diverges from the germline sequence, so it may reflect a read error. The DNA of the CDR3 is TGCGCCAGCGCGACGGGGCAGCCGAACTACGGGCAGTACTTC. It yields the protein CASATGQPNYGQYF. The genes are TRBV5-1 and TRBJ2-7; either TRBD1 or TRBD2 may supply D (5 bases each). The CDR3 length is 14 residues. Germline V gene data show CDR1 as SGHRS and CDR2 as YFSETQ.

The chain joins TRBV29-1 to TRBJ2-1, with D unresolved. V dropped 4 bases and J dropped 11 bases, with 15 bases sitting between them. The CDR3 loop spans 12 amino acids. Germline V gene data show CDR1 as SQVTM and CDR2 as ANQGSEA. CDR3 sequence reads: CSVAKGNDKQFF. DNA for the CDR3: TGCAGCGTTGCTAAGGGAAACGATAAGCAGTTCTTC.

Many counts were recorded for this clonotype. The V and J genes are TRBV5-5 and TRBJ2-5; D might be TRBD2 (7 bases). The ends were cut back, 4 bases at V and 13 bases at J, with 26 bases in the middle. Germline V gene sequence: CDR1 SGHKS, CDR2 YYEKEE (reference sequence). The CDR3 consists of 15 residues. The CDR3 sequence is CASSRAAGADLILYF. The CDR3, as DNA: TGTGCCAGCAGCCGGGCGGCGGGGGCCGATTTAATTTTGTACTTC.

The J gene is TRBJ2-5, the V gene TRBV29-1; no clear D. There are 14 residues in the CDR3. Trimming took 4 bases from V and 5 from J, leaving 17 bases between them. Germline V gene data show CDR1 as SQVTM and CDR2 as ANQGSEA. CDR3 loop: CSVVNEVRRETQYF. The CDR3 DNA sequence: TGCAGCGTTGTGAATGAGGTCCGGCGTGAGACCCAGTACTTC.

In this sample, this clonotype turned up many times. The CDR3 protein is CASSLDTPKNIQYF. The CDR3 DNA is TGTGCCAGCAGTCTGGACACTCCCAAAAACATTCAGTACTTC. V and J are TRBV12-3 or TRBV12-4 and TRBJ2-4; maybe TRBD1 (5 bases). Between the trimmed V and J ends, which lost 5 bases and 2 bases, there was a span of 10 bases. The CDR3 is 14 residues long.

This clonotype was counted many times. The gene calls are TRBV6-5 and TRBJ1-1, with 7 positions matching TRBD1. The CDR3 loop spans 15 amino acids. V lost 5 bases and J lost 0; bases outside the gene matches: 6. The germline V gene has CDR1 MNHEY and CDR2 SVGAGI. CDR3 bases: TGTGCCAGCAGTGGACAGGACCCAATGAACACTGAAGCTTTCTTT. Protein product: CASSGQDPMNTEAFF.

Comment on this clonotype: This may be a read error: a much more frequent sequence differs by one nucleotide. The chain combines TRBV12-3 or TRBV12-4 with TRBJ2-3, with D perhaps TRBD1 (6 bases). This CDR3 has 15 residues. The germline V and J ends were trimmed by 3 bases and 4 bases, with 14 bases remaining between them. The CDR3 protein is CASSFPTGNADTQYF. In nucleotides, the CDR3 is TGTGCCAGCAGTTTCCCGACAGGAAACGCAGATACGCAGTATTTT.

This clonotype showed up many times. V and J are TRBV5-1 and TRBJ2-1, with 9 bases aligning to TRBD2. Germline-derived CDR1 and CDR2 are SGHRS and YFSETQ. With 4 bases clipped from V and 3 bases from J, the junction kept 2 bases outside the gene matches. The CDR3 consists of 14 residues. The CDR3 is CASSERGDYNEQFF. The CDR3 bases are TGCGCCAGCAGCGAGCGGGGGGACTACAATGAGCAGTTCTTC.

This clonotype was observed at least ten times. The chain carries TRBV5-1 and TRBJ2-1, with D unresolved. This CDR3 contains 15 residues. Germline CDR1 reads SGHRS; CDR2 reads YFSETQ. With 1 base removed from V and 7 bases from J, the gap between germline ends came to 15 bases. The CDR3 sequence: CASSLIRSSPNEQFF. DNA for the CDR3: TGCGCCAGCAGCTTGATTCGGTCGAGTCCTAATGAGCAGTTCTTC.

The chain carries TRBV25-1 and TRBJ1-6; TRBD1 might be the D (5 bases). This CDR3 region has 15 residues. Germline V gene lookup returns CDR1 MGHDK and CDR2 SYGVNS. Trimming took 0 bases from V and 5 from J, leaving 8 bases between them. The CDR3 loop reads CASSEYRGDNSPLHF. CDR3 nucleotides: TGTGCCAGCAGTGAATATCGGGGGGATAATTCACCCCTCCACTTT.

This clonotype was seen a single time. A much larger clone sits a single nucleotide away, making a read error possible. The DNA of the CDR3 is TGCAGTGCTAGAGATTGGGGACAGGGGGTTCACGAGCAGTACTTC. This sequence encodes CSARDWGQGVHEQYF. The chain recombines TRBV20-1 with TRBJ2-5, with TRBD1 matching over 11 bases. The J call may be mistaken, given a closer DNA end match to TRBJ2-7. There are 15 residues in the CDR3. Germline CDR1 and CDR2: DFQATT and SNEGSKA (reference sequence).

Comments on this clonotype: A much larger clone differs by one base, so this may be a read error. Because it lacks the conserved phenylalanine or tryptophan at the end, this CDR3 is likely a read error. The CDR3 protein is CASSPGQGAGENEQFV. The CDR3 bases are TGTGCCAGCAGCCCCGGACAGGGGGCTGGCGAAAATGAGCAGTTCGTC. V is TRBV11-1 and J is TRBJ2-1; 11 nucleotides match TRBD1. CDR1 is SGHAT and CDR2 is FQDESV in the germline V gene (reference sequence). This CDR3 region has 16 residues. V lost 5 bases and J lost 7; bases outside the gene matches: 10.